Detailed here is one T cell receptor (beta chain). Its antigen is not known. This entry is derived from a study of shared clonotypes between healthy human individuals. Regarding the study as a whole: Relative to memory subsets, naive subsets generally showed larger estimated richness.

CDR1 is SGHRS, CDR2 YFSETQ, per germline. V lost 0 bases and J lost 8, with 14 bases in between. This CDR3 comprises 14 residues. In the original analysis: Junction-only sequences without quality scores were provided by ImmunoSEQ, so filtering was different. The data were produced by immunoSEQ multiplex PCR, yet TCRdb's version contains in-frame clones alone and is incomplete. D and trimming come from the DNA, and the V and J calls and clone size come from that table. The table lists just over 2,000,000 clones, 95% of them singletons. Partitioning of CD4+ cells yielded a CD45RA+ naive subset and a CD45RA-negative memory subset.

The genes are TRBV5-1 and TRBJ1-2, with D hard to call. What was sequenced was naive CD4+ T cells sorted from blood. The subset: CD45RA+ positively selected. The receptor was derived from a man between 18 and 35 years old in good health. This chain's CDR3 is CASSLAVQLEGYTF. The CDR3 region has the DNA TGCGCCAGCAGCTTGGCCGTGCAGCTTGAAGGCTACACCTTC.